This TCR beta chain was observed in a study of T cell repertoires in cytomegalovirus infection. In the study overall: Carrying CMV and the relevant HLA type showed in public TCR beta signatures. Overall study findings and caveats: Clonotypes of TCR beta that were HLA-C-restricted and CMV-specific dominated the ex vivo response.

TCRdb reprocessed the reads with MiXCR, giving one entry per CDR3 protein. The profile shows about 770,000 distinct CDR3 sequences, 29% of them singletons. Trimming cost V 1 base and J 2 bases, with 25 bases left between them. Per germline, CDR1 LGHNA and CDR2 YNFKEQ. The CDR3 is made up of 20 amino acids. This clonotype was recorded a few times. Its cognate antigen is unknown. The V call is TRBV4-2, the J call TRBJ2-3; D is undetermined. The TCR originated in a human donor in good health (CMV status not recorded). Some clones in this sample may be carry-over from other donors' samples. The sequencing here drew on cultured CD8+ T cells from PBMCs, taken from culture after CMV antigen stimulation. Here the CDR3 reads CASSQATSLEYQASTDTQYF. The CDR3 DNA sequence: TGTGCCAGCAGCCAAGCCACCTCCCTAGAATATCAAGCTTCCACAGATACGCAGTATTTT.